Listed here is a single T cell receptor beta chain. No antigen is known for it. This table comes from immunoSEQ multiplex PCR, and its TCRdb copy is limited to in-frame clones, with some not included. The table lists about 63,000 clones, roughly 84% of them singletons. Germline assignment: CDR1 SGHRS and CDR2 YFSETQ. The V end lost 8 bases, the J end lost 0 bases, and 15 bases lay between the germline ends. The CDR3 length is 15 residues. This entry belongs to a study of glioma-infiltrating T cells after dendritic cell vaccination. The wider study: Autologous tumor lysate-pulsed dendritic cell vaccination was given between the early 2000s and the early 2010s.

Study conclusions and caveats: The cohort had few patients with full blood and tumor sets.

As to time point: after dendritic cell vaccination, including at tumor progression/relapse. No glioblastoma patient carried an isocitrate dehydrogenase mutation. Before vaccination, two weeks after the third vaccination, and at progression, PBMC were collected. This TCR was recovered from a human donor with glioblastoma. The chain joins TRBV5-1 to TRBJ1-5, with D unclear. The sample was blood, taken after dendritic cell vaccination. The DNA for the CDR3 is TGCGCCAGTTCCATCGAGGGTATTAGCAATCAGCCCCAGCATTTT. Its translation: CASSIEGISNQPQHF.